The T cell receptor beta chain under discussion was sequenced for a study of Graves' ophthalmopathy and Graves' hyperthyroidism. The authors amplified TCR beta CDR3 regions from RNA transcripts. An initial RT-PCR round employing HTBI primers preceded a second-round multiplex PCR. TCRdb re-analysed the multiplex PCR reads in MiXCR, keeping a single row per CDR3 protein. This sample has under 800,000 distinct CDR3 sequences, with 22% found just once. CDR1 GTSNPN and CDR2 SVGIG come from the germline V gene (reference sequence). The CDR3 consists of 13 residues. V lost 0 bases, J lost 7 bases, and 12 bases lay in between. Ten or more counts support this clonotype.

This TCR derives from a woman under 30 with stable Graves' hyperthyroidism. Some clones in this sample may be carry-over from other donors' samples. Sequenced: peripheral blood. The chain has TRBV30 and TRBJ2-5; D gene unclear. CDR3 residues: CAWSVTDPGTQYF. The CDR3 nucleotides are TGTGCCTGGAGTGTGACGGATCCGGGGACCCAGTACTTC.